This T cell receptor beta chain was identified in a study of OX40 agonist ivuxolimab in advanced cancers. Overall study: People in dose escalation had one of these cancers: hepatocellular carcinoma, melanoma, renal cell or head and neck cancer. Of the patients, three showed partial responses, one with hepatocellular carcinoma and two with cutaneous melanoma. Broader study findings: CD8+ T cells were the subset that, on average, had more expanded clones than CD4+.

Measured with immunoSEQ multiplex PCR; TCRdb has only the in-frame clones, and not every one. The sample lists roughly 40,000 clones, 70% to 90% occurring once. This clone has just a few counts. Its specificity is not known. The CDR3 is 13 amino acids. Trimming at V came to 7 bases and at J to 2 bases, leaving 2 bases not matched to a gene. Germline loops: CDR1 SGHRS, CDR2 YFSETQ. The receptor was isolated from an adult with an advanced solid tumor such as melanoma, head and neck, liver or kidney cancer. The sequenced sample was CD4+ or CD8+ T cells sorted from blood, obtained in a trial of the OX40 agonist ivuxolimab. The chain recombines TRBV5-1 with TRBJ2-7, with 11 nucleotides matching TRBD1. This CDR3 reads CASRGQGAYEQYF. DNA of the CDR3: TGCGCCAGCCGGGGACAGGGGGCCTACGAGCAGTACTTC.